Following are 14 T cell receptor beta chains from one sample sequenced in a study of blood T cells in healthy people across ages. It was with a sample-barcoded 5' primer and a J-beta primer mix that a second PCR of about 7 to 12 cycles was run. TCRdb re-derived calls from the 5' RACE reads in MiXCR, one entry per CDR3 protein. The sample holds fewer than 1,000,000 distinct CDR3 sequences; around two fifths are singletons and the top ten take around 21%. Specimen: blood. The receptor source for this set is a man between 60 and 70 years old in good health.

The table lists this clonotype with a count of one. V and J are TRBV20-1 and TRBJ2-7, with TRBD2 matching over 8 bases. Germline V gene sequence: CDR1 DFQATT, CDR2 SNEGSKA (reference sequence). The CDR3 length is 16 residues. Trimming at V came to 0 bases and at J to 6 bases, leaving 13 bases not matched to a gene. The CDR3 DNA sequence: TGCAGTGCTAGAGAGGCCTACGAGGGACTAGGGGGCGAGCAGTACTTC. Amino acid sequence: CSAREAYEGLGGEQYF.

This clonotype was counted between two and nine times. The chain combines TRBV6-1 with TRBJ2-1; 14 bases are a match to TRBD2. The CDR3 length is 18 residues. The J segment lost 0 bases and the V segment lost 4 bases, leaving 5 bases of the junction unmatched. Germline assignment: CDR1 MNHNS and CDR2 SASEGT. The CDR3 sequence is CASSGTSGGTVSYNEQFF. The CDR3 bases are TGTGCCAGCAGTGGGACTAGCGGGGGGACAGTCTCCTACAATGAGCAGTTCTTC.

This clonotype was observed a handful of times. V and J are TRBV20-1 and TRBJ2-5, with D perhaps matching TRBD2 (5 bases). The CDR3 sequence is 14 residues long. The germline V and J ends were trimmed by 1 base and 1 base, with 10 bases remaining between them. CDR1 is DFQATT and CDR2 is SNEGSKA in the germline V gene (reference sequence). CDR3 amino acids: CSARGLAPQETQYF. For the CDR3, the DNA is TGCAGTGCTAGAGGGCTAGCTCCCCAAGAGACCCAGTACTTC.

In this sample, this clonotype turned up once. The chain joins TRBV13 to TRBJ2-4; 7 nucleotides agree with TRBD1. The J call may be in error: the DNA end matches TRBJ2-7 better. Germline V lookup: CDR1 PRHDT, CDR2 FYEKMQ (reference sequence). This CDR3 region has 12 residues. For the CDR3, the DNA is TGTGCCAGCACAGGGGGAGCCTACGAGCAGTACTTC. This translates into CASTGGAYEQYF.

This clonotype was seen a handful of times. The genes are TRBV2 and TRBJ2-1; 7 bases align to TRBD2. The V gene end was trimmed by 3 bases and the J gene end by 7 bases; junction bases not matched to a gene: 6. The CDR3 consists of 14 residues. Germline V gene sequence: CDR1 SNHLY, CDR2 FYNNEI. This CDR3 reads CASSDRLAGNEQFF. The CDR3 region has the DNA TGTGCCAGCAGTGACCGACTAGCTGGTAATGAGCAGTTCTTC.

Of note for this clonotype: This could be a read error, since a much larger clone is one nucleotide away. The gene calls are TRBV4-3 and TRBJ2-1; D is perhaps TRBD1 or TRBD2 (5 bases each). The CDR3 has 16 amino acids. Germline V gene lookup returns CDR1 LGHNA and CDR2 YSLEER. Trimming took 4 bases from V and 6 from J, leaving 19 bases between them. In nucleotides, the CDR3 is TGCGCCAGCAGCCTGCAGCACGGGGCCACCTGCAATGAGCAGTTCTTC. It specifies CASSLQHGATCNEQFF.

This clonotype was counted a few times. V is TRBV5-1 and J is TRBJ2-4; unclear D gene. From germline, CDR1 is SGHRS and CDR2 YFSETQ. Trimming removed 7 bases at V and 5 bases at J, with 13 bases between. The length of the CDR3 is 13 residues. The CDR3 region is CASFEPTQNIQYF. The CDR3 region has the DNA TGCGCCAGCTTCGAACCCACCCAAAACATTCAGTACTTC. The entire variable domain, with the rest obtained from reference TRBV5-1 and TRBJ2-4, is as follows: KAGVTQTPRYLIKTRGQQVTLSCSPISGHRSVSWYQQTPGQGLQFLFEYFSETQRNKGNFPGRFSGRQFSNSRSEMNVSTLELGDSALYLCASFEPTQNIQYFGAGTRLSVL.

This CDR3 reads CASSCGIEDNEQFF. CDR3 DNA sequence: TGCGCCAGCAGCTGTGGAATAGAAGACAATGAGCAGTTCTTC. The chain combines TRBV5-1 with TRBJ2-1; D is ambiguous. V dropped 3 bases and J dropped 5 bases, with 12 bases sitting between them. This CDR3 spans 14 amino acids. The germline V gene encodes CDR1 SGHRS and CDR2 YFSETQ.

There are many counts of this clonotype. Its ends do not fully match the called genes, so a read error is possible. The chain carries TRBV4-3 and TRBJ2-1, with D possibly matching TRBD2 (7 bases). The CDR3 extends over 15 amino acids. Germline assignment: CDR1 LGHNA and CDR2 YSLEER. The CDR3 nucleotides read TGCGCCAGCAGCCAAGGCGGGGGCGCCTACAATGAACAGTTCTTC. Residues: CASSQGGGAYNEQFF.

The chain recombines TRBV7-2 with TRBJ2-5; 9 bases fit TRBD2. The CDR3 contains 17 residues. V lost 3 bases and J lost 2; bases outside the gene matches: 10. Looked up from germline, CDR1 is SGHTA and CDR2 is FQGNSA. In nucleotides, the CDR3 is TGTGCCAGCAGCTTTCTCCGGGGGAGCGGGGGGCAAGAGACCCAGTACTTC. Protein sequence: CASSFLRGSGGQETQYF.

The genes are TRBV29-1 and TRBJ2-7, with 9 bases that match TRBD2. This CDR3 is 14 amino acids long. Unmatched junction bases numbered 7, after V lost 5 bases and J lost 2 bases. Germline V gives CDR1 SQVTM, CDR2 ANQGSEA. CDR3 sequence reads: CSVRGGAGTYEQYF. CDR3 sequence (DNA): TGCAGCGTTCGCGGGGGGGCAGGGACCTACGAGCAGTACTTC.

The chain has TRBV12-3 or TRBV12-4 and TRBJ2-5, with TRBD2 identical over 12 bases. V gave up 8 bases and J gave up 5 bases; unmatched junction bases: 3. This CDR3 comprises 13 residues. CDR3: CASRLAGEETQYF. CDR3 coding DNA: TGTGCCAGCCGACTAGCGGGGGAGGAGACCCAGTACTTC.

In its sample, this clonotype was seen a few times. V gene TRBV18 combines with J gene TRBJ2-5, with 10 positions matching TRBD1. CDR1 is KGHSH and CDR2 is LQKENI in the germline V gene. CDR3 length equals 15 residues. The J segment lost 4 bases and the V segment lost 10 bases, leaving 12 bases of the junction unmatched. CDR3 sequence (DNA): TGTGCCACCAAAGCTGGGACAGGGGTTGGAGAGACCCAGTACTTC. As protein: CATKAGTGVGETQYF.

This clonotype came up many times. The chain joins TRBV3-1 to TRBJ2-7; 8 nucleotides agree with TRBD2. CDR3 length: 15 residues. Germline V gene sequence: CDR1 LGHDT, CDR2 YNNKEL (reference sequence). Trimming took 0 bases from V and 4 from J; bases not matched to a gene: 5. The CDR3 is CASSQDYGGAYEQYF. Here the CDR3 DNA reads TGTGCCAGCAGCCAAGATTACGGGGGGGCTTACGAGCAGTACTTC.